These T cell receptor beta chains were read from a single sample in a study of a mutant IDH1 vaccine in newly diagnosed glioma. These receptors have no identified antigens. Clones were sequenced by immunoSEQ multiplex PCR, and TCRdb holds only the in-frame ones, with some missing. The sample comprises fewer than 70,000 clones, roughly four fifths of which are singletons, and 3.8% rests with the top ten. The sequences come from PBMCs, collected from a glioma patient whose treatment included an IDH1 peptide vaccine. Receptors originate from a man aged 25 to 40 with glioma. Each CDR3 is given with its conserved first and last residue. A D gene is named only where the DNA matches it firmly. Not all rows give a size; the values are once, few, many and, for expanded clones, a class.

D: TRBD1; J: TRBJ1-2; V: TRBV9; size: NA; DNA: TGTGCCAGCAGCGAGAGGGGACAGGGGGCCCCTGGTAACTATGGCTACACCTTC; CDR3: CASSERGQGAPGNYGYTF
D: TRBD1; J: TRBJ2-2; V: TRBV7-9; size: NA; DNA: TGTGCCAGCAGCGGGGACAGGGAAGACACCGGGGAGCTGTTTTTT; CDR3: CASSGDREDTGELFF
D: NA; J: TRBJ2-7; V: TRBV5-1; size: NA; DNA: TGCGCCAGCAGCTTGACCGGACAGGGACTATACGAGCAGTACTTC; CDR3: CASSLTGQGLYEQYF
D: TRBD2; J: TRBJ2-3; V: TRBV11-2; size: NA; DNA: TGTGCCAGCAGCTTAGACTTTAGCGGGGGAACGTGGGTTAGCACAGATACGCAGTATTTT; CDR3: CASSLDFSGGTWVSTDTQYF
D: NA; J: TRBJ2-3; V: TRBV19; size: NA; DNA: TGTGCCAGTAGTACCCTTGGCAGGGAGGGGGGCACAGATACGCAGTATTTT; CDR3: CASSTLGREGGTDTQYF
D: TRBD1; J: TRBJ1-1; V: TRBV29-1; size: NA; DNA: TGCAGCGGAGGACAGGGGCGAACTGAAGCTTTCTTT; CDR3: CSGGQGRTEAFF
D: NA; J: TRBJ2-5; V: TRBV5-6; size: NA; DNA: TGTGCCAGCAGCCTGACGGATTCAGGGACCCAGTACTTC; CDR3: CASSLTDSGTQYF
D: NA; J: TRBJ2-7; V: TRBV4-1; size: NA; DNA: TGCGCCAGCAGCCAGACCCCGGGGGAGTACGAGCAGTACTTC; CDR3: CASSQTPGEYEQYF
D: NA; J: TRBJ2-1; V: TRBV4-2; size: NA; DNA: TGTGCCAGCAGCCAAGTAACAGGGAGTAAGAGGGAGCGCAAGTTCTTC; CDR3: CASSQVTGSKRERKFF
D: TRBD1; J: TRBJ1-2; V: TRBV11-2; size: NA; DNA: TGTGCCAGCAGCTTAATCCCCTCCTTCAGGGGGCCTGGCTATGGCTACACCTTC; CDR3: CASSLIPSFRGPGYGYTF
D: NA; J: TRBJ2-5; V: TRBV28; size: NA; DNA: TGTGCCAGCATAGGGATAGGCGGAGAGACCCAGTACTTC; CDR3: CASIGIGGETQYF
D: NA; J: TRBJ1-2; V: TRBV6-6; size: NA; DNA: TGTGCCAGCATAAGACAGGTTCTGGGCTATGGCTACACCTTC; CDR3: CASIRQVLGYGYTF
D: TRBD1; J: TRBJ2-7; V: TRBV4-1; size: NA; DNA: TGCGCCAGCAGTCCAACGGACAGGGGCCACTACGAGCAGTACTTC; CDR3: CASSPTDRGHYEQYF
D: NA; J: TRBJ1-1; V: TRBV5-6; size: few; DNA: TGTGCCAGCAGTTTCCCAGGACCCCTCACTGAAGCTTTCTTT; CDR3: CASSFPGPLTEAFF
D: NA; J: TRBJ2-7; V: TRBV5-5; size: NA; DNA: TGTGCCAGCAGCGAAGACAGATCCATGGTCTACGAGCAGTACTTC; CDR3: CASSEDRSMVYEQYF
D: NA; J: TRBJ2-7; V: TRBV10-2; size: NA; DNA: TGCGCCAGCGAAGGGACGGATGCTTACGAGCAGTACTTC; CDR3: CASEGTDAYEQYF
D: NA; J: TRBJ2-7; V: TRBV5-4; size: once; DNA: TGTGCCAGCAGCCGACTGGACTCCTACGAGCAGTACTTC; CDR3: CASSRLDSYEQYF
D: NA; J: TRBJ2-7; V: TRBV30; size: NA; DNA: TGTGCCTGGAGTGTGTTGGGTATCGGCGACGAGCAGTACTTC; CDR3: CAWSVLGIGDEQYF
D: NA; J: TRBJ1-2; V: TRBV5-6; size: NA; DNA: TGTGCCAGCAGCCTTAGGACAAACTACACCTTC; CDR3: CASSLRTNYTF
D: TRBD1; J: TRBJ2-7; V: TRBV7-2; size: NA; DNA: TGTGCCAGCAGTTTGGGACAGCTTTCCTACGAGCAGTACTTC; CDR3: CASSLGQLSYEQYF
D: NA; J: TRBJ2-4; V: TRBV11-3; size: once; DNA: TGTGCCAGCAGAAACATTCAGTACTTC; CDR3: CASRNIQYF
D: NA; J: TRBJ2-4; V: TRBV7-9; size: NA; DNA: TGTGCCAGCAGCCTACAGGGCCCAGCCAAAAACATTCAGTACTTC; CDR3: CASSLQGPAKNIQYF
D: TRBD2; J: TRBJ2-3; V: TRBV7-9; size: NA; DNA: TGTGCCAGCAGCCGGACTAGCGGAATGACAGATACGCAGTATTTT; CDR3: CASSRTSGMTDTQYF
D: NA; J: TRBJ1-2; V: TRBV5-1; size: NA; DNA: TGCGCCAGCAGGGTAGGGCAGAGCTATGGCTACACCTTC; CDR3: CASRVGQSYGYTF
D: TRBD1; J: TRBJ2-7; V: TRBV7-6; size: once; DNA: TGTGCCAGCAGCTTACTCACGACAGGGTCAGGGCCCTACGAGCAGTACTTC; CDR3: CASSLLTTGSGPYEQYF
D: NA; J: TRBJ1-5; V: TRBV5-3; size: NA; DNA: TGTGCCAGAAGCTGGGACGGAGACAATCAGCCCCAGCATTTT; CDR3: CARSWDGDNQPQHF
D: NA; J: TRBJ2-6; V: TRBV28; size: NA; DNA: TGTGCCAGCAGGGAGACAGGCAAAGGGCTCTGGGCCAACGTCCTGACTTTC; CDR3: CASRETGKGLWANVLTF
D: NA; J: TRBJ1-4; V: TRBV5-4; size: NA; DNA: TGTGCCAGCAGCCGGGGCTCCCAGGACCGTAATGAAAAACTGTTTTTT; CDR3: CASSRGSQDRNEKLFF